The entry below gives a single TCR beta chain sequence along with its context. Antigen unknown. Unmatched junction bases numbered 13, after V lost 4 bases and J lost 5 bases. The CDR3 consists of 16 residues. CDR1 is SGDLS and CDR2 is YYNGEE in the germline V gene. Sorting gave populations that all exceeded 95% purity. The authors reverse transcribed all of the isolated RNA, so sequencing captured expressed TCRB transcripts. Sequencing used immunoSEQ multiplex PCR; TCRdb keeps in-frame clones, though not all of them. The table records roughly 38,000 clones, 65% to 70% of them present only once. The data were taken from a study of beta chain features in type 1 diabetes. At the level of the study: There was similarity between patients and healthy donors in age, gender and cell yields.

Points from the study as a whole: In every one of the four CD4+ subsets, TCRB CDR3s were moderately but significantly shorter in Type 1 diabetes patients. The naive, central memory and Treg TCRB repertoires of patients appeared to be more similar to one another than those of healthy donors.

The rearrangement uses TRBV9 and TRBJ2-3; 7 bases are a match to TRBD1. The TCR was taken from a man in his thirties or forties with type 1 diabetes. Some clones in this sample may be carry-over from other donors' samples. Specimen: Tregs from blood. The chain's CDR3 is CASSRRGHEREDTQYF. Here the CDR3 DNA reads TGTGCCAGCAGCAGAAGGGGGCACGAGAGAGAAGATACGCAGTATTTT.